This T cell receptor (beta chain) was captured in a study of beta chain features in type 1 diabetes. Background on the study: Patient and healthy donor groups were alike in age, gender and cell yields.

Points from the study as a whole: The naive, central memory and Treg TCRB repertoires of patients appeared to be more similar to one another than those of healthy donors. Across all four CD4+ subsets, people with type 1 diabetes showed modestly shorter TCRB CDR3s. The study notes PCR might favor shorter templates equally in patients and controls.

This clone has a handful of counts. Antigen: not known. The investigators reverse transcribed all of the isolated RNA, so they sequenced expressed TCRB transcripts. The repertoire was sequenced with immunoSEQ multiplex PCR; TCRdb's copy has only in-frame clones and lacks some. The top ten hold under 1.3% of the sample, which has around 300,000 clones, 8% seen once. V was cut by 0 bases and J by 1 base, with 12 bases left in between. The CDR3 contains 16 residues. CDR1 is MNHEY, CDR2 SVGAGI, per germline. The TCR comes from a woman aged 18 to 35 in good health. Specimen: central memory CD4+ T cells from blood. V is TRBV6-5 and J is TRBJ2-5; possibly TRBD1 for D (6 bases). This CDR3 is CASSYSGGLGQETQYF. The CDR3 coding sequence is TGTGCCAGCAGTTACTCTGGGGGCCTCGGCCAAGAGACCCAGTACTTC.